The TCR beta chain under discussion was sequenced for a study of blood T cell repertoires in COVID-19. Some clones are missing from TCRdb's copy, which holds only in-frame ones; the method was immunoSEQ multiplex PCR. Of about 250,000 clones listed, about 85% are singletons. This CDR3 spans 14 amino acids. With 5 bases removed from V and 5 bases from J, the gap between germline ends came to 15 bases. Germline loops: CDR1 MNHEY, CDR2 SVGEGT. The receptor was isolated from a man between 18 and 29 years old with active or convalescent COVID-19. This rearrangement joins TRBV6-2 or TRBV6-3 to TRBJ1-2; possibly TRBD1 for D (6 bases). Material for sequencing was peripheral blood. The CDR3 region has the DNA TGTGCCAGCAGTATTGACAGGTCCCGGTATGGCTACACCTTC. Residues: CASSIDRSRYGYTF.